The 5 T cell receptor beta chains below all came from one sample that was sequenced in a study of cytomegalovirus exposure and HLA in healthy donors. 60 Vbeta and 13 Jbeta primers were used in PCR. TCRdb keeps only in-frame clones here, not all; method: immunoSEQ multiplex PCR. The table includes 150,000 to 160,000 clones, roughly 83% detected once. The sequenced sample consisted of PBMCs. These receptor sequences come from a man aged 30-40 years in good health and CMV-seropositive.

The CDR3 sequence is CASSPRTSSIGYNEQFF. The CDR3 coding sequence is TGTGCCAGCTCACCGAGGACTAGCTCCATCGGATACAATGAGCAGTTCTTC. The rearrangement uses TRBV18 and TRBJ2-1, with 8 bases matching TRBD2. The CDR3 sequence is 17 residues long. Trimming cost V 3 bases and J 4 bases; bases outside gene matches: 11. CDR1 is KGHSH and CDR2 is LQKENI in the germline V gene.

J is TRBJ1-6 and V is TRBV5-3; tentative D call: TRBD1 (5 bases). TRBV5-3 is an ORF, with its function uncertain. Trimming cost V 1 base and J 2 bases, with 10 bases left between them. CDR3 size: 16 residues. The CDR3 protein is CARSLPRQPYNSPLHF. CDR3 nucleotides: TGTGCCAGAAGCTTGCCCCGACAGCCCTATAATTCACCCCTCCACTTT.

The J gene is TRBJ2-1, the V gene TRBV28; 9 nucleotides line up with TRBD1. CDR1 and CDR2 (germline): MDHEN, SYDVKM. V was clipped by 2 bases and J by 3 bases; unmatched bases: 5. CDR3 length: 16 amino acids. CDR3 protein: CASSLAGTGSYNEQFF. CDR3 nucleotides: TGTGCCAGCAGTTTAGCCGGGACAGGGAGCTACAATGAGCAGTTCTTC.

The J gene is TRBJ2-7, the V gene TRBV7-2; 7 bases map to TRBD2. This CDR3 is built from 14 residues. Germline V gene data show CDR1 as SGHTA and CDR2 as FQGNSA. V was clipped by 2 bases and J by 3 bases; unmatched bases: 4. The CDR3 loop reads CASSLNSGDYEQYF. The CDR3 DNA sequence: TGTGCCAGCAGCTTAAACAGCGGGGACTACGAGCAGTACTTC.

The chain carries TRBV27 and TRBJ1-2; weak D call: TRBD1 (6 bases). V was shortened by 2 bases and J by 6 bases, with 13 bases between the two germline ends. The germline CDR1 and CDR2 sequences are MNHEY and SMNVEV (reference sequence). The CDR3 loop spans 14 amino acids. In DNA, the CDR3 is TGTGCCAGCAGTTTAGGGGGCGACTCCCATGGCTACACCTTC. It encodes CASSLGGDSHGYTF.